The rows below give T cell receptor beta chains drawn from one sample of a study of early T cells in non-severe SARS-CoV-2 infection. Each CDR3 protein gets one entry after TCRdb re-called the 5' RACE reads with MiXCR. The data contain fewer than 70,000 distinct CDR3 sequences, 3.5% to 6% of them singletons. The sequencing used whole blood, collected at baseline. These receptors originate from an adult who was a healthcare worker with PCR-confirmed SARS-CoV-2 infection or an uninfected control (not recorded which). The donor label of this sample is uncertain. CDR3s include the opening cysteine and the closing phenylalanine or tryptophan. A D gene is named only where the DNA matches it firmly. Rows give clone size only sometimes, using once, few, many, or a class for an expanded clone.

clone size: NA
V gene: TRBV7-6
D gene: NA
J gene: TRBJ2-1
CDR3 protein: CASSPAGGGPSSYNEQFF
CDR3 DNA: TGTGCCAGCAGCCCTGCAGGCGGGGGCCCTAGCTCCTACAATGAGCAGTTCTTC

clone size: NA
V gene: TRBV21-1
D gene: NA
J gene: TRBJ2-7
CDR3 protein: CASSTTGPYEQYF
CDR3 DNA: TGTGCCAGCAGCACAACAGGGCCCTACGAGCAGTACTTC

clone size: few
V gene: TRBV12-3/TRBV12-4
D gene: NA
J gene: TRBJ1-2
CDR3 protein: CASSFGANYGYTF
CDR3 DNA: TGTGCCAGCAGTTTCGGGGCTAACTATGGCTACACCTTC

clone size: many
V gene: TRBV18
D gene: NA
J gene: TRBJ1-1
CDR3 protein: CASSPVGQPMNTEAFF
CDR3 DNA: TGTGCCAGCTCCCCAGTCGGACAGCCCATGAACACTGAAGCTTTCTTT

clone size: NA
V gene: TRBV4-1
D gene: NA
J gene: TRBJ2-7
CDR3 protein: CASSQDEGLWYEQYF
CDR3 DNA: TGCGCCAGCAGCCAAGATGAGGGGCTCTGGTACGAGCAGTACTTC

clone size: many
V gene: TRBV20-1
D gene: TRBD2
J gene: TRBJ2-3
CDR3 protein: CSARASRGGERTQYF
CDR3 DNA: TGCAGTGCTAGAGCATCGCGCGGGGGGGAACGAACGCAGTATTTT

clone size: few
V gene: TRBV2
D gene: NA
J gene: TRBJ1-3
CDR3 protein: CASQRGSGNTIYF
CDR3 DNA: TGTGCCAGTCAACGGGGCTCTGGAAACACCATATATTTT

clone size: NA
V gene: TRBV7-8
D gene: NA
J gene: TRBJ2-3
CDR3 protein: CASRRGGAGTDTQYF
CDR3 DNA: TGTGCCAGCAGGAGGGGGGGGGCTGGCACAGATACGCAGTATTTT

clone size: many
V gene: TRBV12-3/TRBV12-4
D gene: NA
J gene: TRBJ1-5
CDR3 protein: CASSLAGREGNQPQHF
CDR3 DNA: TGTGCCAGCAGTTTGGCGGGGAGGGAGGGCAATCAGCCCCAGCATTTT

clone size: few
V gene: TRBV27
D gene: NA
J gene: TRBJ1-2
CDR3 protein: CASSPKERGYGYTF
CDR3 DNA: TGTGCCAGCAGTCCGAAGGAGAGGGGCTATGGCTACACCTTC

clone size: NA
V gene: TRBV11-2
D gene: NA
J gene: TRBJ2-3
CDR3 protein: CASRKNRDISTDTQYF
CDR3 DNA: TGTGCCAGCAGGAAAAACCGGGACATCAGCACAGATACGCAGTATTTT

clone size: many
V gene: TRBV6-2/TRBV6-3
D gene: TRBD1
J gene: TRBJ1-1
CDR3 protein: CASSRRTGDTEAFF
CDR3 DNA: TGTGCCAGCAGTAGACGGACAGGCGACACTGAAGCTTTCTTT

clone size: NA
V gene: TRBV7-9
D gene: TRBD1
J gene: TRBJ1-4
CDR3 protein: CASSFGQAINEKLFF
CDR3 DNA: TGTGCCAGCAGCTTCGGACAGGCGATTAATGAAAAACTGTTTTTT

clone size: few
V gene: TRBV28
D gene: TRBD2
J gene: TRBJ2-5
CDR3 protein: CASSSLIEPAGAKETQYF
CDR3 DNA: TGTGCCAGCAGTTCTCTTATTGAACCAGCGGGGGCGAAAGAGACCCAGTACTTC

clone size: many
V gene: TRBV7-6
D gene: TRBD2
J gene: TRBJ2-1
CDR3 protein: CASSSAGLAGGGNEQFF
CDR3 DNA: TGTGCCAGCAGCTCAGCGGGACTAGCGGGGGGCGGTAATGAGCAGTTCTTC

clone size: NA
V gene: TRBV7-3
D gene: TRBD1
J gene: TRBJ2-3
CDR3 protein: CASSLRGTGDADTQYF
CDR3 DNA: TGTGCCAGCAGCTTAAGAGGGACAGGGGATGCGGATACGCAGTATTTT

clone size: NA
V gene: TRBV20-1
D gene: TRBD1
J gene: TRBJ1-6
CDR3 protein: CSALDPVSRDRYFVSYNSPLHF
CDR3 DNA: TGCAGTGCTCTCGACCCTGTCTCTCGGGACAGATATTTTGTTTCCTATAATTCACCCCTCCACTTT